This passage covers 27 T cell receptor beta chains from one sample sequenced in a study of technical replicates of blood from a few donors. TCRdb's copy holds only in-frame clones and misses some; the assay was immunoSEQ multiplex PCR. The sample gives about 88,000 clones, 85% to 95% of which show up once; 0.2% to 0.3% is in the top ten. Source material: T cells isolated from PBMCs. These receptors all stem from a human donor in good health.

V and J are TRBV12-5 and TRBJ1-4, with 7 bases lining up with TRBD1. Germline V gene lookup returns CDR1 LGHNT and CDR2 FRNRAP. The CDR3 is 16 residues long. V lost 6 bases to trimming and J lost 5 bases; unmatched junction nucleotides: 12. CDR3 in amino acids: CASGVITGQLNEKLFF. In DNA, the CDR3 is TGTGCTAGTGGCGTTATAACGGGACAGCTAAATGAAAAACTGTTTTTT.

This rearrangement joins TRBV28 to TRBJ2-7; the D gene is possibly TRBD1 (5 bases). Trimming cost V 3 bases and J 6 bases, with 9 bases left between them. Germline assignment: CDR1 MDHEN and CDR2 SYDVKM. The CDR3 consists of 12 residues. This chain's CDR3 is CASSFWGGEQYF. CDR3 sequence (DNA): TGTGCCAGCAGTTTCTGGGGCGGCGAGCAGTACTTC.

This rearrangement joins TRBV27 to TRBJ2-7; D is undetermined. Trimming removed 1 base from V and 6 bases from J, with 7 bases in between. The germline CDR1 and CDR2 sequences are MNHEY and SMNVEV (reference sequence). The CDR3 is 12 residues long. This CDR3 is CASSLYPGEQYF. For the CDR3, the DNA is TGTGCCAGCAGTTTATACCCAGGCGAGCAGTACTTC.

The genes are TRBV2 and TRBJ2-7, with D possibly being TRBD2 (5 bases). Germline CDR1 is SNHLY and CDR2 is FYNNEI. This CDR3 comprises 13 residues. The V end was cut by 2 bases, the J end by 5 bases, with 10 bases between. CDR3 loop: CASSELRGNEQYF. For the CDR3, the DNA is TGTGCCAGCAGTGAATTGCGAGGGAACGAGCAGTACTTC.

The rearrangement uses TRBV10-1 and TRBJ2-3, with 11 nucleotides matching TRBD1. Looked up from germline, CDR1 is WNHNN and CDR2 is SYGVQD (reference sequence). J was trimmed by 4 bases and V by 4 bases; bases with no gene match: 10. The CDR3 contains 17 residues. DNA for the CDR3: TGCGCCAGCAGTGGGAGGACAGGGGGCGACGGCGCAGATACGCAGTATTTT. Protein sequence: CASSGRTGGDGADTQYF.

The chain carries TRBV4-2 and TRBJ1-2, with D unclear. The CDR3 contains 14 residues. V lost 0 bases to trimming and J lost 2 bases, with 7 bases between them. Germline V gives CDR1 LGHNA, CDR2 YNFKEQ. CDR3 protein: CASSQDGDNYGYTF. CDR3 coding DNA: TGTGCCAGCAGCCAAGACGGAGACAACTATGGCTACACCTTC.

This clone was seen a few times. The rearrangement uses TRBV7-9 and TRBJ1-1; possible D gene TRBD1, 5 bases. Deletions cut 8 bases from V and 4 bases from J, with 11 bases between. Germline V lookup: CDR1 SEHNR, CDR2 FQNEAQ (reference sequence). The CDR3 has 12 amino acids. CDR3 loop: CASGRGSTEAFF. The CDR3 DNA reads as TGTGCCAGCGGTCGGGGGAGCACTGAAGCTTTCTTT.

The V gene is TRBV9, the J gene TRBJ2-5; 8 nucleotides align to TRBD2. With V trimmed by 3 bases and J by 7 bases, 20 bases remained unmatched. Germline CDR1 is SGDLS and CDR2 is YYNGEE. The CDR3 sequence is 18 residues long. This chain's CDR3 is CASSERGLGQSVLGTQYF. CDR3 nucleotide sequence: TGTGCCAGCAGCGAGCGGGGGCTAGGTCAAAGTGTCCTTGGGACCCAGTACTTC.

In its sample, this clone was seen once. The CDR3 here is CASSSYPERAYEQYF. CDR3 DNA sequence: TGTGCCAGCAGTTCCTATCCGGAGCGAGCCTACGAGCAGTACTTC. The chain combines TRBV6-5 with TRBJ2-7, with D unclear. The CDR3 is 15 amino acids. V was pared by 4 bases and J by 2 bases, with 15 bases between. Germline CDR1 and CDR2: MNHEY and SVGAGI.

CDR3 protein: CASSMLRGGDTSTDTQYF. In nucleotides, the CDR3 is TGCGCCAGCAGCATGCTCCGGGGAGGGGATACTAGCACAGATACGCAGTATTTT. The chain has TRBV5-1 and TRBJ2-3, with 7 bases that match TRBD2. Trimming at V came to 4 bases and at J to 0 bases, leaving 14 bases not matched to a gene. The CDR3 loop spans 18 amino acids. Germline CDR1 reads SGHRS; CDR2 reads YFSETQ. The whole variable domain, filled in from reference TRBV5-1 and TRBJ2-3, reads KAGVTQTPRYLIKTRGQQVTLSCSPISGHRSVSWYQQTPGQGLQFLFEYFSETQRNKGNFPGRFSGRQFSNSRSEMNVSTLELGDSALYLCASSMLRGGDTSTDTQYFGPGTRLTVL.

This clone appeared once. This chain joins TRBV10-3 and TRBJ1-2; no firm D call. V was shortened by 2 bases and J by 5 bases, with 6 bases between the two germline ends. This CDR3 spans 12 amino acids. Germline V gene sequence: CDR1 ENHRY, CDR2 SYGVKD. In DNA form, the CDR3 reads TGTGCCATCAGTGAGCGGTCGTATGGCTACACCTTC. Amino acid sequence: CAISERSYGYTF.

CDR3 protein: CASGLALQGRFSGNTIYF. Here the CDR3 DNA reads TGTGCTAGTGGTTTGGCCCTCCAGGGTCGATTTTCTGGAAACACCATATATTTT. The chain couples TRBV12-5 to TRBJ1-3, with D possibly TRBD1 on 5 matching bases. The V end was cut by 1 base, the J end by 1 base, with 17 bases between. CDR1 is LGHNT, CDR2 FRNRAP, per germline. CDR3 length: 18 residues.

The V gene is TRBV9, the J gene TRBJ2-2; 7 bases map to TRBD2. CDR3 length: 16 amino acids. V was clipped by 8 bases and J by 1 base; unmatched bases: 11. Germline V gene lookup returns CDR1 SGDLS and CDR2 YYNGEE. CDR3 DNA sequence: TGTGCCAGTAACCCGGAGGGACTACTGAACACCGGGGAGCTGTTTTTT. Translation gives CASNPEGLLNTGELFF. Combining the CDR3 with reference TRBV9 and TRBJ2-2 gives the whole variable domain DSGVTQTPKHLITATGQRVTLRCSPRSGDLSVYWYQQSLDQGLQFLIQYYNGEERAKGNILERFSAQQFPDLHSELNLSSLELGDSALYFCASNPEGLLNTGELFFGEGSRLTVL.

The chain joins TRBV21-1 to TRBJ1-1; the table's D call of TRBD1 was not tested on the DNA. TRBV21-1 constitutes a pseudogene. This CDR3 comprises 18 residues. The chain's CDR3 is CASSKASEGSGENTEAFF. In nucleotides, the CDR3 is TGTGCCAGCAGCAAAGCGTCCGAGGGGTCAGGGGAGAACACTGAAGCTTTCTTT.

This chain links TRBV11-3 with TRBJ2-2; D unclear. Germline V lookup: CDR1 SGHNT, CDR2 YENEEA. The CDR3 is made up of 18 amino acids. The V gene lost 0 bases and the J gene lost 4 bases, with 18 bases spanning the gap. The CDR3 DNA reads as TGTGCCAGCAGCTTAGAATTGGCGGCGGTCGATGGCACCGGGGAGCTGTTTTTT. Protein: CASSLELAAVDGTGELFF.

The chain is built from TRBV9 and TRBJ2-1; the D gene is possibly TRBD2 (5 bases). The germline V gene encodes CDR1 SGDLS and CDR2 YYNGEE. V shed 0 bases and J shed 0 bases, with 7 bases lying between them. CDR3 size: 15 residues. Here the CDR3 reads CASSVDLASYNEQFF. The CDR3 DNA is TGTGCCAGCAGCGTAGATCTAGCCTCCTACAATGAGCAGTTCTTC. The complete variable domain, with remaining parts taken from reference TRBV9 and TRBJ2-1, reads DSGVTQTPKHLITATGQRVTLRCSPRSGDLSVYWYQQSLDQGLQFLIQYYNGEERAKGNILERFSAQQFPDLHSELNLSSLELGDSALYFCASSVDLASYNEQFFGPGTRLTVL.

The CDR3 is CASSLGRGPYEQYF. The DNA of the CDR3 is TGTGCCAGCAGCCTCGGCCGGGGTCCTTACGAGCAGTACTTC. The chain carries TRBV14 and TRBJ2-7; a weak D match, TRBD2 (5 bases). V was shortened by 4 bases and J by 4 bases, with 14 bases between the two germline ends. The CDR3 contains 14 residues. From germline, CDR1 is SGHDN and CDR2 FVKESK.

The gene calls are TRBV7-9 and TRBJ2-5; TRBD2 is a possible D gene (5 bases). In germline, CDR1 is SEHNR, CDR2 FQNEAQ (reference sequence). The CDR3 sequence is 16 residues long. The ends were cut back, 2 bases at V and 0 bases at J, with 13 bases in the middle. The CDR3 DNA reads as TGTGCCAGCAGCTTATTCCTTAGCGAGTACCAAGAGACCCAGTACTTC. It translates to CASSLFLSEYQETQYF.

The chain combines TRBV18 with TRBJ2-3; 7 bases line up with TRBD1. The CDR3 sequence is 14 residues long. V was clipped by 11 bases and J by 3 bases; unmatched bases: 11. Germline CDR1 KGHSH, CDR2 LQKENI. This chain's CDR3 is CAPLEGAGTDTQYF. In nucleotides, the CDR3 is TGTGCCCCGCTCGAGGGGGCAGGGACAGATACGCAGTATTTT. The variable domain in full, with the rest retrieved from reference TRBV18 and TRBJ2-3, is NAGVMQNPRHLVRRRGQEARLRCSPMKGHSHVYWYRQLPEEGLKFMVYLQKENIIDESGMPKERFSAEFPKEGPSILRIQQVVRGDSAAYFCAPLEGAGTDTQYFGPGTRLTVL.

The chain has TRBV14 and TRBJ2-2, with TRBD1 identical over 9 bases. J lost 4 bases, V lost 4 bases, and 7 bases had no gene match. The CDR3 totals 16 residues. Per germline, CDR1 SGHDN and CDR2 FVKESK. The CDR3 DNA reads TGTGCCAGCAGCCTGACAGGGGGAATTTCCACCGGGGAGCTGTTTTTT. Its protein is CASSLTGGISTGELFF.

The chain recombines TRBV11-2 with TRBJ1-3, with TRBD1 as a possible D gene (6 bases). V was shortened by 5 bases and J by 0 bases, with 14 bases between the two germline ends. Per germline, CDR1 SGHAT and CDR2 FQNNGV. The CDR3 extends over 16 amino acids. This CDR3 is CASSPGQPISGNTIYF. The CDR3 DNA reads TGTGCCAGCAGCCCCGGACAGCCTATCTCTGGAAACACCATATATTTT.

The chain couples TRBV10-1 to TRBJ1-1; D remains unclear. The CDR3 is 13 residues long. Germline assignment: CDR1 WNHNN and CDR2 SYGVQD (reference sequence). The germline V and J ends were trimmed by 2 bases and 2 bases, with 6 bases remaining between them. CDR3 coding DNA: TGCGCCAGCAGTGAGGCGGTTAACACTGAAGCTTTCTTT. As protein: CASSEAVNTEAFF.

The table lists this clone with a count of one. The chain combines TRBV7-2 with TRBJ1-6; D is ambiguous. CDR3 length equals 16 residues. V lost 5 bases and J lost 3, with 14 bases in between. The germline V gene has CDR1 SGHTA and CDR2 FQGNSA. CDR3 residues: CASSPEGQYYNSPLHF. The CDR3, as DNA: TGTGCCAGCAGCCCTGAGGGCCAGTACTATAATTCACCCCTCCACTTT.

The V call is TRBV19, the J call TRBJ1-1; unclear D gene. Trimming took off 6 bases at V and 0 bases at J, with 14 bases between the two ends. This CDR3 is built from 15 residues. The germline V gene has CDR1 LNHDA and CDR2 SQIVND (reference sequence). The CDR3 bases are TGTGCCAGTAGACGGTCGAGGGAGGTGAACACTGAAGCTTTCTTT. Its protein is CASRRSREVNTEAFF.

V is TRBV18 and J is TRBJ2-5; D is ambiguous. V lost 5 bases to trimming and J lost 5 bases, with 9 bases between them. Germline assignment: CDR1 KGHSH and CDR2 LQKENI. This CDR3 region has 12 residues. This CDR3 is CASSGSRETQYF. The DNA of the CDR3 is TGTGCCAGCTCAGGCTCGAGGGAGACCCAGTACTTC.

The J gene is TRBJ1-3, the V gene TRBV5-1; 9 bases agree with TRBD1. The CDR3 has 16 amino acids. Germline CDR1 reads SGHRS; CDR2 reads YFSETQ. J gave up 4 bases and V 4 bases, and 9 bases lay outside the gene matches. The DNA for the CDR3 is TGCGCCAGCAGCCCCTCCTGGACAGGGGTCGGAAACACCATATATTTT. Translated, it gives CASSPSWTGVGNTIYF.

This chain joins TRBV4-1 and TRBJ2-7; D is perhaps TRBD2 (5 bases). Looked up from germline, CDR1 is MGHRA and CDR2 is YSYEKL. Deletions cut 4 bases from V and 2 bases from J, with 15 bases between. The CDR3 is made up of 15 amino acids. CDR3 DNA sequence: TGCGCCAGCAGCCCTGGGTTTGGGGAGCCCTACGAGCAGTACTTC. Amino acids: CASSPGFGEPYEQYF.